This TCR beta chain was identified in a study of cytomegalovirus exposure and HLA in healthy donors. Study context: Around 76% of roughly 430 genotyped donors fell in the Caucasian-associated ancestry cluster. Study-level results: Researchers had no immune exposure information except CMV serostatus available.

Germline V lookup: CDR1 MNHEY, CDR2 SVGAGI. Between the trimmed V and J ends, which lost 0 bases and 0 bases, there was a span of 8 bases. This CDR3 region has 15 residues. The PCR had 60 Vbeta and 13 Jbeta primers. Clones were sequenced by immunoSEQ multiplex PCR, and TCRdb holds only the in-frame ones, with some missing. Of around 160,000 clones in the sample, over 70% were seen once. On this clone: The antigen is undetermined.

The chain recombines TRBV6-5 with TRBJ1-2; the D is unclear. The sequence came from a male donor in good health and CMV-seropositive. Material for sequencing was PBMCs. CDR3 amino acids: CASSYSVYSNYGYTF. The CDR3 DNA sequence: TGTGCCAGCAGTTACTCCGTATACTCTAACTATGGCTACACCTTC.